The 13 T cell receptor beta chains below come from one sample, sequenced in a study of blood T cell repertoires in COVID-19. The repertoire was sequenced with immunoSEQ multiplex PCR; TCRdb's copy has only in-frame clones and lacks some. The sample has 150,000 to 200,000 clones, around 76% seen once. The sequencing input was PBMCs or T cells enriched from blood (not recorded which). These receptors all stem from a woman aged 50 to 60 with acute COVID-19.

The chain uses TRBV5-8 and TRBJ1-2; 7 bases are shared with TRBD1. CDR1 is SGHTS, CDR2 YDEGEE, per germline. Trimming removed 4 bases from V and 1 base from J; junction bases left unmatched: 7. The CDR3 has 15 amino acids. CDR3: CASSRGTAVNYGYTF. The CDR3 coding sequence is TGTGCCAGCAGCCGGGGGACAGCAGTTAACTATGGCTACACCTTC.

The CDR3: CASTDSWGGEAFF. CDR3 bases: TGTGCCAGCACCGACAGTTGGGGCGGTGAAGCTTTCTTT. The rearrangement links TRBV5-5 to TRBJ1-1, with D possibly TRBD1 on 5 matching bases. Trimming removed 6 bases from V and 7 bases from J, with 16 bases in between. The germline gives CDR1 SGHKS, CDR2 YYEKEE (reference sequence). This CDR3 region has 13 residues. The complete variable domain, with remaining parts taken from reference TRBV5-5 and TRBJ1-1, reads DAGVTQSPTHLIKTRGQQVTLRCSPISGHKSVSWYQQVLGQGPQFIFQYYEKEERGRGNFPDRFSARQFPNYSSELNVNALLLGDSALYLCASTDSWGGEAFFGQGTRLTVV.

The chain recombines TRBV4-3 with TRBJ2-2; the match to TRBD1 covers 8 bases. Germline loops: CDR1 LGHNA, CDR2 YSLEER. V gave up 1 base and J gave up 1 base; unmatched junction bases: 2. This CDR3 has 16 residues. This chain's CDR3 is CASSQGTGRNTGELFF. CDR3 DNA sequence: TGCGCCAGCAGCCAAGGGACAGGGCGGAACACCGGGGAGCTGTTTTTT.

The rearrangement joins TRBV6-5 to TRBJ2-2, with 7 nucleotides matching TRBD1. With 6 bases clipped from V and 4 bases from J, the junction kept 8 bases outside the gene matches. The CDR3 consists of 15 residues. Germline-derived CDR1 and CDR2 are MNHEY and SVGAGI. The CDR3 coding sequence is TGTGCCAGCAGACGGGGTACAGGGGTCACCGGGGAGCTGTTTTTT. The encoded protein is CASRRGTGVTGELFF.

V gene TRBV10-3 combines with J gene TRBJ1-1; D perhaps matches TRBD1 (5 bases). Trimming pared 0 bases from V and 1 base from J, leaving 6 bases between. Germline values: CDR1 ENHRY, CDR2 SYGVKD. The CDR3 extends over 14 amino acids. The CDR3 is CAISESGGNTEAFF. Written as DNA, the CDR3 is TGTGCCATCAGTGAGTCGGGGGGGAACACTGAAGCTTTCTTT.

The genes are TRBV7-2 and TRBJ1-4, with D unclear. Germline V gene sequence: CDR1 SGHTA, CDR2 FQGNSA. Trimming took 4 bases from V and 3 from J, leaving 12 bases between them. CDR3 size: 15 residues. CDR3 amino acids: CASSSYSRANEKLFF. The DNA for the CDR3 is TGTGCCAGCAGCTCCTACTCCCGGGCTAATGAAAAACTGTTTTTT.

CDR3 protein: CASSPGGGWTDTQYF. The CDR3 DNA sequence: TGTGCCAGCAGTCCCGGTGGGGGGTGGACAGATACGCAGTATTTT. The V and J genes are TRBV14 and TRBJ2-3, with a tentative D call TRBD2 (6 bases). V shed 6 bases and J shed 3 bases, with 16 bases lying between them. Germline CDR1 is SGHDN and CDR2 is FVKESK. This CDR3 comprises 15 residues.

The chain couples TRBV5-6 to TRBJ1-1, with TRBD1 matching over 8 bases. Germline trimming cut 7 bases from V and 8 bases from J; bases unmatched to any gene: 13. Germline values: CDR1 SGHDT, CDR2 YYEEEE. The CDR3 spans 14 residues. CDR3 nucleotides: TGTGCCAGCGCGAGACTGGACAGGGAAAAGGAAGCTTTCTTT. Protein: CASARLDREKEAFF.

Details on this clone: Additional DNA sequences in this sample encode the identical CDR3. The V and J genes are TRBV7-2 and TRBJ1-5, with a tentative D call TRBD1 (5 bases). The V end lost 1 base, the J end lost 2 bases, and 15 bases lay between the germline ends. From germline, CDR1 is SGHTA and CDR2 FQGNSA. The length of the CDR3 is 17 residues. The CDR3 sequence: CASSLERGGARNQPQHF. In DNA form, the CDR3 reads TGTGCCAGCAGCTTAGAAAGGGGAGGGGCGCGCAATCAGCCCCAGCATTTT.

V and J are TRBV11-2 and TRBJ2-3, with 7 nucleotides matching TRBD1. This CDR3 is built from 14 residues. Germline lookup yields CDR1 SGHAT and CDR2 FQNNGV. The V segment lost 5 bases and the J segment 5 bases; nucleotides outside the gene matches: 7. CDR3 protein: CASSQLTGRDTQYF. The CDR3 DNA follows: TGTGCCAGCAGCCAATTGACAGGGCGAGATACGCAGTATTTT.

The chain employs TRBV7-2 and TRBJ1-2, with 8 bases identical to TRBD1. This CDR3 is 16 amino acids long. Germline V CDR1 and CDR2: SGHTA, FQGNSA. Trimming cost V 5 bases and J 7 bases; bases outside gene matches: 15. The CDR3 loop reads CASSPAASRGQGGYTF. The DNA for the CDR3 is TGTGCCAGCAGCCCCGCCGCGTCCAGGGGGCAGGGTGGCTACACCTTC. Looking up the rest from reference TRBV7-2 and TRBJ1-2 gives the full variable domain: GAGVSQSPSNKVTEKGKDVELRCDPISGHTALYWYRQSLGQGLEFLIYFQGNSAPDKSGLPSDRFSAERTGGSVSTLTIQRTQQEDSAVYLCASSPAASRGQGGYTFGSGTRLTVV.

The genes are TRBV19 and TRBJ2-2, with D tentatively TRBD2 (6 bases). Germline CDR1 LNHDA, CDR2 SQIVND (reference sequence). CDR3 length: 16 amino acids. V was cut by 7 bases and J by 0 bases, with 15 bases left in between. The CDR3 is CASTPGGSSNTGELFF. The DNA of the CDR3 is TGTGCCAGTACCCCAGGAGGGAGCTCGAACACCGGGGAGCTGTTTTTT.

The rearrangement uses TRBV19 and TRBJ1-2, with D possibly matching TRBD1 (6 bases). The CDR3 is 11 residues long. Between the trimmed V and J ends, which lost 7 bases and 9 bases, there was a span of 12 bases. In germline, CDR1 is LNHDA, CDR2 SQIVND (reference sequence). CDR3 residues: CASTIQGSYTF. The CDR3 nucleotides are TGTGCCAGTACTATCCAGGGGAGCTACACCTTC.